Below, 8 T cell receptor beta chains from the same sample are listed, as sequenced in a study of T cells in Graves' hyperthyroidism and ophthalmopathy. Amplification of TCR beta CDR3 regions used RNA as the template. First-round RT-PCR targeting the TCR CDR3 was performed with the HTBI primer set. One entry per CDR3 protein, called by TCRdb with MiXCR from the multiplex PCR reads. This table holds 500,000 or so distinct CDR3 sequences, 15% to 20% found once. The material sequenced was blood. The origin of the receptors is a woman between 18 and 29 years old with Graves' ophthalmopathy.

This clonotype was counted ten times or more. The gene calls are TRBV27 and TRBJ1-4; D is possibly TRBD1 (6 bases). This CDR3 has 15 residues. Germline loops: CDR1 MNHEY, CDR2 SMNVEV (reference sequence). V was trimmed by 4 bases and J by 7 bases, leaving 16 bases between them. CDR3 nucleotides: TGTGCCAGCAGTTCCCGGGCCCCGGGGGCTGAAAAACTGTTTTTT. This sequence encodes CASSSRAPGAEKLFF.

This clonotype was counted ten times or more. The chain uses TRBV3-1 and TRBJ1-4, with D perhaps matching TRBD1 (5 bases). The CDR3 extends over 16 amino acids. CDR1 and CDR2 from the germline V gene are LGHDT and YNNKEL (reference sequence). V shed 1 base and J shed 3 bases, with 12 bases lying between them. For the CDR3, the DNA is TGTGCCAGCAGCCAAGGACGAGGGACCGCTAATGAAAAACTGTTTTTT. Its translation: CASSQGRGTANEKLFF.

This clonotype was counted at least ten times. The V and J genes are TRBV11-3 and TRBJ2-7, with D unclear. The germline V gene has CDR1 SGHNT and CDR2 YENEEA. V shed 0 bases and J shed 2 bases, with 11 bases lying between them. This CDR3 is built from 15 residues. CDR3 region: CASSLDPDGTYEQYF. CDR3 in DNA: TGTGCCAGCAGCTTAGATCCAGACGGAACCTACGAGCAGTACTTC.

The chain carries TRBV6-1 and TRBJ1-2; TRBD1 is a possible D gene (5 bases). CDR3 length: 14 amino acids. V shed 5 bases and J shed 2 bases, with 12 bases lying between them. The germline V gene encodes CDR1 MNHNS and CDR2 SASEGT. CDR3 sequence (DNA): TGTGCCAGCAGTCCCGTTGGGGGAAACTATGGCTACACCTTC. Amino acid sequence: CASSPVGGNYGYTF.

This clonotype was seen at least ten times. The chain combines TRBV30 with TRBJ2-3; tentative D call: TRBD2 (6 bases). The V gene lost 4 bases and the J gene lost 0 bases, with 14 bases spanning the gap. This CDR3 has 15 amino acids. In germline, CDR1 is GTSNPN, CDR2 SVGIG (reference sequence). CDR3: CAWKEGYSSTDTQYF. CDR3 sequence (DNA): TGTGCCTGGAAGGAGGGATACTCTAGCACAGATACGCAGTATTTT.

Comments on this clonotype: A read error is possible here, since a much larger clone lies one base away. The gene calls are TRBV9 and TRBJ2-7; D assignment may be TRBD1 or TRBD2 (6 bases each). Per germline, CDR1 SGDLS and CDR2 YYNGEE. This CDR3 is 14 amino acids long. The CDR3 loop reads CPSSVGGGSYEQYF. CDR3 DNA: TGTCCCAGCAGCGTAGGAGGGGGGTCCTACGAGCAGTACTTC.

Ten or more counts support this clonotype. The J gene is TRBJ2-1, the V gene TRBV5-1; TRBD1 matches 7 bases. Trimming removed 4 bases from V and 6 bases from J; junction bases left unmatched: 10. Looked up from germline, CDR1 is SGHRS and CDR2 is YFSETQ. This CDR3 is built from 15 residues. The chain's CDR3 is CASSVGDRDLNEQFF. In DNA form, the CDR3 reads TGCGCCAGCAGCGTCGGAGACAGGGACCTCAATGAGCAGTTCTTC.

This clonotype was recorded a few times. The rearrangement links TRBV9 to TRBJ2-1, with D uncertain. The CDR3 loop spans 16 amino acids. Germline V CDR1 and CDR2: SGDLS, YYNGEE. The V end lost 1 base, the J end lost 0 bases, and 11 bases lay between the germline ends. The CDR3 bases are TGTGCCAGCAGCGTACCCCGAACGAGCTCCTACAATGAGCAGTTCTTC. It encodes CASSVPRTSSYNEQFF.